The 26 T cell receptor beta chains below all came from one sample that was sequenced in a study of CD8 T cells in ankylosing spondylitis. Regarding the study as a whole: Ankylosing spondylitis blood seemed to carry a telltale TCR beta motif made of under ten highly homologous variants.

MiXCR was run by TCRdb on the 5' RACE reads, yielding one entry per CDR3 protein. The data contain over 200,000 distinct CDR3 sequences, 15% to 20% of them singletons. Their specific antigens are unknown. Sequencing was done on a sample of blood, either unsorted or a sorted T cell fraction (not recorded which). Receptor source: a male donor with ankylosing spondylitis.

With respect to this clonotype: One junction end disagrees with the germline gene, perhaps due to a read error. This chain uses TRBV7-8 with TRBJ2-3; TRBD1 aligns across 9 bases. Germline V CDR1 and CDR2: SGHVS, FQNEAQ. This CDR3 is 15 amino acids long. The CDR3 loop is CASSLQGASIDTQYF. As DNA, the CDR3 is TGTGCCAGCAGCCTACAGGGGGCTAGCATAGATACGCAGTATTTT.

This clonotype appeared many times. This chain connects TRBV12-3 or TRBV12-4 to TRBJ1-1; the match to TRBD1 covers 7 bases. The ends lost 1 base at V and 4 bases at J; junction bases unmatched: 9. CDR3 length equals 16 residues. The CDR3 DNA is TGTGCCAGCAGTTTAGGAGCAGGGGGAAGTGGCACTGAAGCTTTCTTT. Its protein is CASSLGAGGSGTEAFF.

Only a few counts were recorded for this clonotype. The chain has TRBV5-1 and TRBJ2-3; the match to TRBD2 covers 9 bases. With V trimmed by 5 bases and J by 0 bases, 7 bases remained unmatched. The CDR3 is 16 residues long. Per germline, CDR1 SGHRS and CDR2 YFSETQ. CDR3 residues: CASSLWTSESTDTQYF. CDR3 nucleotide sequence: TGCGCCAGCAGTCTATGGACTAGCGAGAGCACAGATACGCAGTATTTT.

The CDR3 is CASSPGQGGNYEQYF. Written as DNA, the CDR3 is TGTGCCAGCAGCCCAGGACAGGGTGGGAACTACGAGCAGTACTTC. V and J are TRBV7-9 and TRBJ2-7, with 8 bases fitting TRBD1. The CDR3 is 15 residues long. The junction had 9 bases not matched to a gene; V was cut back by 5 bases and J by 3 bases. CDR1 SEHNR and CDR2 FQNEAQ come from the germline V gene (reference sequence).

This chain uses TRBV4-3 with TRBJ1-1; possibly TRBD1 for D (5 bases). This CDR3 is built from 14 residues. Trimming cost V 4 bases and J 5 bases, with 14 bases left between them. Per germline, CDR1 LGHNA and CDR2 YSLEER. This CDR3 is CASSPYPGFTEAFF. The CDR3 DNA follows: TGCGCCAGCAGCCCGTACCCAGGGTTTACTGAAGCTTTCTTT.

A few counts support this clonotype. No DNA is shown, since the ends of the CDR3 on it are uncertain; the CDR3 is the one TCRdb lists. The rearrangement joins TRBV27 to TRBJ2-3. In germline, CDR1 is MNHEY, CDR2 SMNVEV (reference sequence). The CDR3 is 19 amino acids in total, end residues counted. CDR3 in amino acids: CASSRTNSQWGSGSDTQYF.

This clonotype was picked up many times. This chain uses TRBV12-3 or TRBV12-4 with TRBJ2-1; D possibly matches TRBD1 or TRBD2 (5 bases each). V was clipped by 5 bases and J by 1 base, with 12 bases between them. This CDR3 is built from 15 residues. DNA for the CDR3: TGTGCCAGCAGTCTGTCGGGGCCTTCCTACAATGAGCAGTTCTTC. This codes for CASSLSGPSYNEQFF.

This clonotype has more than one count but fewer than ten. V is TRBV15 and J is TRBJ2-3; 8 nucleotides agree with TRBD1. The length of the CDR3 is 15 residues. The J segment lost 1 base and the V segment lost 6 bases, leaving 6 bases of the junction unmatched. Germline V gene lookup returns CDR1 LNHNV and CDR2 YYDKDF (reference sequence). DNA of the CDR3: TGTGCCACCAGTCCAGGGGGCAAGCGCACAGATACGCAGTATTTT. It specifies CATSPGGKRTDTQYF.

This clonotype was seen a few times. This chain joins TRBV12-3 or TRBV12-4 and TRBJ2-3; 9 nucleotides line up with TRBD2. The CDR3 has 16 amino acids. Trimming removed 3 bases from V and 0 bases from J; junction bases left unmatched: 4. This CDR3 is CASSFGGGGSTDTQYF. CDR3 in DNA: TGTGCCAGCAGTTTCGGCGGGGGGGGGAGCACAGATACGCAGTATTTT.

This clonotype has a handful of counts. The V call is TRBV7-9, the J call TRBJ2-7; D gene ambiguous. Deletions cut 0 bases from V and 2 bases from J, with 8 bases between. Per the germline V gene, CDR1 is SEHNR and CDR2 is FQNEAQ (reference sequence). The CDR3 loop spans 14 amino acids. The CDR3: CASSLALRPYEQYF. The DNA of the CDR3 is TGTGCCAGCAGCTTAGCGCTCAGGCCCTACGAGCAGTACTTC.

This chain joins TRBV5-1 and TRBJ1-6, with D unresolved. The CDR3 is made up of 14 amino acids. Germline CDR1 is SGHRS and CDR2 is YFSETQ. The V gene lost 0 bases and the J gene lost 7 bases, with 8 bases spanning the gap. The CDR3 DNA reads as TGCGCCAGCAGCTTGGAGGGCCCCAATTCACCCCTCCACTTT. Its translation: CASSLEGPNSPLHF.

This clonotype appeared a few times. The CDR3 nucleotides read TGTGCCAGCAGCTTGGATCCGGGCTATGGCTACACCTTC. Residues: CASSLDPGYGYTF. V usage is TRBV5-6 and J usage is TRBJ1-2; D is ambiguous. V lost 0 bases and J lost 4, with 7 bases in between. Germline V gene lookup returns CDR1 SGHDT and CDR2 YYEEEE. The CDR3 contains 13 residues.

This clonotype occurred a few times. This rearrangement joins TRBV4-2 to TRBJ2-1, with D possibly being TRBD2 (7 bases). V was shortened by 0 bases and J by 13 bases, with 16 bases between the two germline ends. Germline-derived CDR1 and CDR2 are LGHNA and YNFKEQ. The CDR3 is 14 amino acids. The DNA of the CDR3 is TGTGCCAGCAGCCAAGATAGGGGGGGTCTCGAACAGTTCTTC. It translates to CASSQDRGGLEQFF.

The J gene is TRBJ1-1, the V gene TRBV30, with D tentatively TRBD1 (5 bases). Germline CDR1 is GTSNPN and CDR2 is SVGIG (reference sequence). Between the trimmed V and J ends, which lost 5 bases and 0 bases, there was a span of 7 bases. The CDR3 spans 12 residues. In DNA, the CDR3 is TGTGCCTGGCAGGGCCTGAACACTGAAGCTTTCTTT. Its translation is CAWQGLNTEAFF.

V is TRBV20-1 and J is TRBJ2-1; perhaps TRBD2 as D (6 bases). Germline-derived CDR1 and CDR2 are DFQATT and SNEGSKA (reference sequence). The CDR3 loop spans 11 amino acids. The ends were cut back, 3 bases at V and 6 bases at J, with 6 bases in the middle. This CDR3 is CSARTSNEQFF. CDR3 sequence (DNA): TGCAGTGCTAGGACTAGCAATGAGCAGTTCTTC.

The chain couples TRBV5-5 to TRBJ2-5; D is uncertain. V lost 0 bases and J 5 bases, leaving 14 bases between the germline ends. CDR3 length equals 15 residues. CDR1 is SGHKS, CDR2 YYEKEE, per germline (reference sequence). DNA for the CDR3: TGTGCCAGCAGCTTGGGCGGTCCCCCCTACGAGACCCAGTACTTC. Encoded protein: CASSLGGPPYETQYF.

V and J are TRBV15 and TRBJ1-5; D is uncertain. This CDR3 has 13 amino acids. The V end was cut by 5 bases, the J end by 0 bases, with 5 bases between. CDR1 and CDR2 from the germline V gene are LNHNV and YYDKDF (reference sequence). This CDR3 is CATSGDSNQPQHF. The CDR3 DNA follows: TGTGCCACCAGCGGTGATAGCAATCAGCCCCAGCATTTT.

This clonotype has just a few counts. The gene calls are TRBV6-1 and TRBJ1-5; TRBD1 aligns across 8 bases. Germline V gene data show CDR1 as MNHNS and CDR2 as SASEGT. J was trimmed by 6 bases and V by 5 bases; bases with no gene match: 3. The CDR3 runs to 13 residues. The DNA of the CDR3 is TGTGCCAGCAGTCAAGACAGGGGTCAGCCCCAGCATTTT. It yields the protein CASSQDRGQPQHF.

This clonotype was found a few times. The J gene is TRBJ2-1, the V gene TRBV12-3 or TRBV12-4, with D possibly being TRBD1 or TRBD2 (5 bases each). The V end lost 5 bases, the J end lost 0 bases, and 11 bases lay between the germline ends. There are 15 residues in the CDR3. CDR3: CASSLGTASYNEQFF. CDR3 bases: TGTGCCAGCAGTCTAGGGACGGCCTCCTACAATGAGCAGTTCTTC.

The J gene is TRBJ2-7, the V gene TRBV19; D unclear. The germline gives CDR1 LNHDA, CDR2 SQIVND (reference sequence). The CDR3 consists of 11 residues. Trimming left V 5 bases short and J 7 bases short, with 9 bases between. The CDR3 bases are TGTGCCAGTAGTGATAGAGGAGAGCAGTACTTC. The encoded protein is CASSDRGEQYF.

This clonotype has a count of ten or more. The chain joins TRBV4-1 to TRBJ2-1, with D possibly matching TRBD2 (6 bases). Germline loops: CDR1 MGHRA, CDR2 YSYEKL. V was pared by 4 bases and J by 3 bases, with 13 bases between. The CDR3 is 15 amino acids. This CDR3 is CASSPIGSLYNEQFF. The CDR3, as DNA: TGCGCCAGCAGCCCTATCGGGAGCCTCTACAATGAGCAGTTCTTC.

The CDR3 loop reads CASSSSWGLNNEQFF. The CDR3, as DNA: TGTGCCAGCAGCTCCTCCTGGGGGCTGAACAATGAGCAGTTCTTC. This sequence joins TRBV7-6 and TRBJ2-1; perhaps TRBD1 as D (6 bases). Germline V gene data show CDR1 as SGHVS and CDR2 as FNYEAQ. This CDR3 contains 15 residues. Trimming left V 4 bases short and J 5 bases short, with 15 bases between.

The V and J genes are TRBV5-1 and TRBJ1-2; 12 bases match TRBD1. V shed 4 bases and J 1 base; nucleotides not matched to a gene: 8. Germline loops: CDR1 SGHRS, CDR2 YFSETQ. The CDR3 sequence is 17 residues long. CDR3 nucleotide sequence: TGCGCCAGCAGCCCGGGACAGGGGGCCCCTGTTAACTATGGCTACACCTTC. Its translation: CASSPGQGAPVNYGYTF.

This chain links TRBV4-1 with TRBJ1-5, with 7 bases that match TRBD1. J gave up 1 base and V 0 bases, and 9 bases lay outside the gene matches. This CDR3 region has 18 residues. CDR1 is MGHRA and CDR2 is YSYEKL in the germline V gene. CDR3 sequence: CASSQDDRAIRSNQPQHF. The DNA for the CDR3 is TGCGCCAGCAGCCAAGATGACAGGGCCATCAGGAGCAATCAGCCCCAGCATTTT.

This clonotype was observed a few times. This chain joins TRBV4-1 and TRBJ2-3, with a tentative D call TRBD1 (6 bases). V shed 0 bases and J shed 5 bases, with 12 bases lying between them. The germline V gene has CDR1 MGHRA and CDR2 YSYEKL. There are 15 residues in the CDR3. Here the CDR3 reads CASSQETGGGDTQYF. The CDR3 region has the DNA TGCGCCAGCAGCCAAGAGACAGGTGGTGGAGATACGCAGTATTTT.

This chain connects TRBV6-1 to TRBJ1-1; maybe TRBD1 (5 bases). The CDR3 is 15 amino acids. V dropped 0 bases and J dropped 0 bases, with 8 bases sitting between them. CDR1 and CDR2 from the germline V gene are MNHNS and SASEGT. In nucleotides, the CDR3 is TGTGCCAGCAGTGAAGCCATAGGGGTGAACACTGAAGCTTTCTTT. This translates into CASSEAIGVNTEAFF.